A single sample is the source of the 26 T cell receptor beta chains below, sequenced in a study of blood T cell repertoires in COVID-19. Generated by immunoSEQ multiplex PCR, the TCRdb table keeps only in-frame clones and is missing some. The sample has 100,000 to 150,000 clones, around 80% seen once; the top ten hold more than 3%. The sample comprised peripheral blood. The receptor source for this set is a woman aged 45-60 years with acute or convalescent COVID-19.

This clone appeared once. The chain is built from TRBV5-1 and TRBJ1-1; D gene unclear. CDR1 and CDR2 (germline): SGHRS, YFSETQ. V gave up 5 bases and J gave up 3 bases, with 14 bases separating them. CDR3 length: 14 residues. The CDR3 sequence is CASRPGVADTEAFF. The CDR3, as DNA: TGCGCCAGCAGACCTGGCGTAGCGGACACTGAAGCTTTCTTT.

The chain has TRBV6-2 or TRBV6-3 and TRBJ2-7; D possibly corresponds to TRBD2 (5 bases). Germline V gives CDR1 MNHEY, CDR2 SVGEGT. The CDR3 is 15 amino acids. The V end lost 6 bases, the J end lost 8 bases, and 23 bases lay between the germline ends. In DNA form, the CDR3 reads TGTGCCAGCAGCACTTTGAGCGGAGGAGCTTGGAAGCAGTACTTC. The encoded protein is CASSTLSGGAWKQYF.

The J gene is TRBJ2-5, the V gene TRBV11-3, with 9 bases that match TRBD1. The CDR3 length is 15 residues. Germline CDR1 and CDR2: SGHNT and YENEEA. V trimming: 4 bases; J trimming: 1 base; junction bases outside the gene matches: 4. CDR3 coding DNA: TGTGCCAGCAGCTCGGGACAGGGCCCCCAAGAGACCCAGTACTTC. It yields the protein CASSSGQGPQETQYF.

As concerns this clone: This may arise from a read error, as a much more abundant clone is one base away. This chain joins TRBV27 and TRBJ1-2; D is possibly TRBD1 (5 bases). This CDR3 spans 13 amino acids. V lost 2 bases and J lost 2, with 6 bases in between. Looked up from germline, CDR1 is MNHEY and CDR2 is SMNVEV (reference sequence). The CDR3 reads CASSLQGNYGYTF. In nucleotides, the CDR3 is TGTGCCAGCAGTTTACAGGGAAACTATGGCTACACCTTC.

The chain is built from TRBV11-2 and TRBJ2-5, with 7 bases that match TRBD1. Germline CDR1 SGHAT, CDR2 FQNNGV. CDR3 length: 14 amino acids. The J segment lost 4 bases and the V segment lost 1 base, leaving 3 bases of the junction unmatched. The CDR3 region is CASSLGQGIETQYF. CDR3 DNA sequence: TGTGCCAGCAGCTTAGGACAGGGAATAGAGACCCAGTACTTC.

This chain links TRBV10-3 with TRBJ2-3; no firm D call. Germline values: CDR1 ENHRY, CDR2 SYGVKD. CDR3 length: 13 residues. The germline V and J ends were trimmed by 3 bases and 4 bases, with 8 bases remaining between them. CDR3 bases: TGTGCCATCAGTGATCTTGAGGCAGATACGCAGTATTTT. Its protein product is CAISDLEADTQYF.

This clone appeared once. The chain combines TRBV3-1 (or the pseudogene TRBV3-2) with TRBJ2-2; D is undetermined. Germline V gene lookup returns CDR1 LGHDT and CDR2 YNNKEL (reference sequence). The CDR3 runs to 15 residues. V was cut by 0 bases and J by 2 bases, with 7 bases left in between. For the CDR3, the DNA is TGTGCCAGCAGCCAAGAAGACTTCAACACCGGGGAGCTGTTTTTT. Its translation is CASSQEDFNTGELFF.

By share, this clone ranks as large. This same CDR3 is encoded by further DNA sequences in the sample. The chain is built from TRBV5-6 and TRBJ1-1, with unresolved D. CDR1 is SGHDT and CDR2 is YYEEEE in the germline V gene. The CDR3 consists of 12 residues. V lost 4 bases and J 4 bases, leaving 8 bases between the germline ends. The CDR3 reads CASSLRGTEAFF. In DNA form, the CDR3 reads TGTGCCAGCAGCCTGAGAGGCACTGAAGCTTTCTTT.

This clone was seen more than once but under ten times. This chain joins TRBV5-4 and TRBJ1-1; 10 bases line up with TRBD1. The V and J ends lost 3 bases and 3 bases, in that order; junction bases with no gene match: 5. The CDR3 is made up of 15 amino acids. Germline CDR1 reads SGHNT; CDR2 reads YYREEE (reference sequence). Here the CDR3 DNA reads TGTGCCAGCAGCTCCTGGACAGGGGGGTACACTGAAGCTTTCTTT. Its protein is CASSSWTGGYTEAFF.

The CDR3: CASSPDSGLLNTGELFF. The CDR3 coding sequence is TGCGCCAGCAGCCCCGACTCGGGACTCCTTAACACCGGGGAGCTGTTTTTT. The chain employs TRBV4-1 and TRBJ2-2, with D perhaps TRBD2 (6 bases). The germline CDR1 and CDR2 sequences are MGHRA and YSYEKL. V lost 4 bases and J lost 2, with 17 bases in between. The CDR3 covers 17 residues.

The V call is TRBV10-3, the J call TRBJ2-5; D uncertain. Between the trimmed V and J ends, which lost 3 bases and 5 bases, there was a span of 16 bases. The CDR3 contains 15 residues. The germline V gene encodes CDR1 ENHRY and CDR2 SYGVKD. CDR3 sequence reads: CAISEGSNVWETQYF. CDR3 in DNA: TGTGCCATCAGTGAAGGTAGCAACGTTTGGGAGACCCAGTACTTC.

This chain uses TRBV10-2 with TRBJ1-6, with a possible D match to TRBD1 (6 bases). V lost 3 bases and J 7 bases, leaving 10 bases between the germline ends. The CDR3 spans 14 residues. Germline V gene data show CDR1 as WSHSY and CDR2 as SAAADI. As DNA, the CDR3 is TGCGCCAGCAGTGAACAGGGAGCAAATTCACCCCTCCACTTT. Residues: CASSEQGANSPLHF.

Only a few counts were recorded for this clone. This rearrangement joins TRBV19 to TRBJ1-1; D gene uncertain. Trimming took off 3 bases at V and 5 bases at J, with 16 bases between the two ends. This CDR3 is built from 15 residues. Germline V CDR1 and CDR2: LNHDA, SQIVND (reference sequence). This chain's CDR3 is CASSIIGAGTTEAFF. The CDR3 DNA follows: TGTGCCAGTAGTATCATTGGTGCAGGAACGACTGAAGCTTTCTTT.

The chain is built from TRBV28 and TRBJ1-1; D may be TRBD1 (5 bases). The germline CDR1 and CDR2 sequences are MDHEN and SYDVKM. Trimming took 7 bases from V and 0 from J, leaving 18 bases between them. CDR3 size: 16 residues. The CDR3 sequence is CASIPGGVLVNTEAFF. The DNA for the CDR3 is TGTGCCAGCATCCCCGGGGGGGTTCTTGTGAACACTGAAGCTTTCTTT.

The V and J genes are TRBV19 and TRBJ1-2; 7 bases line up with TRBD1. The CDR3 length is 12 residues. Germline V gene lookup returns CDR1 LNHDA and CDR2 SQIVND (reference sequence). The ends lost 6 bases at V and 6 bases at J; junction bases unmatched: 4. CDR3 DNA: TGTGCCAGTAGAGACAGGGTAGATGGCTACACCTTC. It translates to CASRDRVDGYTF. The whole variable domain, remainder taken from reference TRBV19 and TRBJ1-2, is DGGITQSPKYLFRKEGQNVTLSCEQNLNHDAMYWYRQDPGQGLRLIYYSQIVNDFQKGDIAEGYSVSREKKESFPLTVTSAQKNPTAFYLCASRDRVDGYTFGSGTRLTVV.

V gene TRBV20-1 combines with J gene TRBJ1-1, with D perhaps matching TRBD1 (6 bases). CDR1 and CDR2 from the germline V gene are DFQATT and SNEGSKA (reference sequence). The CDR3 sequence is 11 residues long. CDR3 in DNA: TGCAGGGGGGGGGCTGGGACTGAAGCTTTCTTT. Its protein product is CRGGAGTEAFF.

The rearrangement joins TRBV5-4 to TRBJ2-5; 10 bases map to TRBD2. Germline V gene lookup returns CDR1 SGHNT and CDR2 YYREEE (reference sequence). J lost 5 bases, V lost 4 bases, and 8 bases had no gene match. The CDR3 sequence is 15 residues long. CDR3 in amino acids: CASSPSGGASETQYF. The DNA for the CDR3 is TGTGCCAGCAGCCCCAGCGGGGGGGCCTCGGAGACCCAGTACTTC.

This clone was counted a few times. This CDR3 reads CASSPMGQGNSPLHF. The CDR3 DNA follows: TGTGCCAGCAGTCCTATGGGACAGGGGAATTCACCCCTCCACTTT. The gene calls are TRBV28 and TRBJ1-6; 10 bases are shared with TRBD1. Trimming took 5 bases from V and 7 from J; bases not matched to a gene: 5. Per germline, CDR1 MDHEN and CDR2 SYDVKM. The CDR3 is 15 residues long.

Only a few counts were recorded for this clone. The CDR3 sequence: CASSQARTSRTGELFF. Here the CDR3 DNA reads TGTGCCAGCAGCCAAGCACGGACTAGCCGGACCGGGGAGCTGTTTTTT. The gene calls are TRBV14 and TRBJ2-2; 8 nucleotides match TRBD2. The germline gives CDR1 SGHDN, CDR2 FVKESK. After removal of 1 base from V and 5 bases from J, the junction contained 6 bases not matched to a gene. The CDR3 loop spans 16 amino acids. Combining the CDR3 with reference TRBV14 and TRBJ2-2 gives the whole variable domain EAGVTQFPSHSVIEKGQTVTLRCDPISGHDNLYWYRRVMGKEIKFLLHFVKESKQDESGMPNNRFLAERTGGTYSTLKVQPAELEDSGVYFCASSQARTSRTGELFFGEGSRLTVL.

The chain carries TRBV9 and TRBJ2-2; possibly TRBD1 for D (6 bases). Between the trimmed V and J ends, which lost 2 bases and 0 bases, there was a span of 11 bases. This CDR3 is 16 amino acids long. Looked up from germline, CDR1 is SGDLS and CDR2 is YYNGEE. The CDR3 bases are TGTGCCAGCAGCGTCGACGGGACACCGAACACCGGGGAGCTGTTTTTT. Translation gives CASSVDGTPNTGELFF.

The chain links TRBV2 to TRBJ2-3, with D possibly being TRBD2 (6 bases). Germline-derived CDR1 and CDR2 are SNHLY and FYNNEI. The CDR3 has 16 amino acids. V was pared by 6 bases and J by 2 bases, with 18 bases between. Here the CDR3 reads CASSGQPGTYTDTQYF. The CDR3 DNA reads TGTGCCAGCAGCGGGCAACCCGGGACTTACACAGATACGCAGTATTTT.

This clone showed up just once. CDR3 DNA sequence: TGTGCCAGCAGCACCGGACAGGGGGCAAAAACTGAAGCTTTCTTT. It yields the protein CASSTGQGAKTEAFF. The genes are TRBV7-9 and TRBJ1-1; 11 nucleotides align to TRBD1. This CDR3 has 15 amino acids. V lost 5 bases to trimming and J lost 5 bases; unmatched junction nucleotides: 7. Germline values: CDR1 SEHNR, CDR2 FQNEAQ (reference sequence).

This clone has just a few counts. The V call is TRBV12-3 or TRBV12-4, the J call TRBJ1-6; D not resolved. V gave up 2 bases and J gave up 7 bases, with 6 bases separating them. The CDR3 is 13 residues long. CDR3 DNA sequence: TGTGCCAGCAGTTTACAGGTGAATTCACCCCTCCACTTT. This sequence encodes CASSLQVNSPLHF.

This clone was seen a few times. The chain recombines TRBV4-1 with TRBJ1-5; D uncertain. V dropped 3 bases and J dropped 0 bases, with 12 bases sitting between them. This CDR3 has 16 amino acids. Germline V gene lookup returns CDR1 MGHRA and CDR2 YSYEKL. The CDR3 DNA reads TGCGCCAGCAGCCAGAGTCCTGCCGATAGCAATCAGCCCCAGCATTTT. It codes for CASSQSPADSNQPQHF.

The chain links TRBV18 to TRBJ1-1, with unresolved D. This CDR3 has 15 amino acids. V lost 1 base and J 1 base, leaving 10 bases between the germline ends. CDR1 and CDR2 from the germline V gene are KGHSH and LQKENI. The CDR3, as DNA: TGTGCCAGCTCACCACAGAGGACTGAGAACACTGAAGCTTTCTTT. Translation gives CASSPQRTENTEAFF.

The V gene is TRBV7-9, the J gene TRBJ2-5; D perhaps matches TRBD2 (5 bases). CDR1 and CDR2 from the germline V gene are SEHNR and FQNEAQ (reference sequence). This CDR3 contains 14 residues. With 4 bases removed from V and 5 bases from J, the gap between germline ends came to 14 bases. CDR3 protein: CASSSRGSGETQYF. CDR3 DNA sequence: TGTGCCAGCAGCTCACGGGGTTCGGGGGAGACCCAGTACTTC.